The rows below give T cell receptor beta chains drawn from one sample of a study of cytomegalovirus exposure and HLA in healthy donors. Using immunoSEQ multiplex PCR, the repertoire was profiled, and TCRdb retains in-frame clones only, with some absent. This sample has about 130,000 clones, with 74% found just once. The sequencing sample was made of PBMCs. These receptors all come from a woman aged 45 to 65 in good health and CMV-seropositive. The CDR3 runs from the conserved cysteine through the conserved F or W. Fields, in order: D gene, V gene, J gene, clone size, CDR3 protein, CDR3 DNA. D genes are given only for firm matches. Some rows have no size entry. The others give once, few or many, or a class for an expanded clone.

-	TRBV29-1	TRBJ1-2	few	CSGRGGNYGYTF	TGCAGCGGAAGGGGAGGAAACTATGGCTACACCTTC
-	TRBV30	TRBJ2-2	once	CAWSTGGAGTGELFF	TGTGCCTGGAGCACTGGCGGGGCGGGCACCGGGGAGCTGTTTTTT
-	TRBV6-1	TRBJ1-5	-	CASSATGNQPQHF	TGTGCCAGCAGCGCTACAGGGAATCAGCCCCAGCATTTT
-	TRBV4-3	TRBJ2-1	few	CASSQDEGTLNYNEQFF	TGCGCCAGCAGCCAAGATGAGGGGACTCTGAACTACAATGAGCAGTTCTTC
-	TRBV12-5	TRBJ2-6	-	CASAQGGAGANVLTF	TGTGCTAGTGCCCAAGGAGGGGCCGGGGCCAACGTCCTGACTTTC
TRBD2	TRBV11-2	TRBJ2-5	-	CASSLLFSGGALRETQYF	TGTGCCAGCAGCTTACTTTTTAGCGGGGGGGCGTTGCGAGAGACCCAGTACTTC
-	TRBV6-1	TRBJ2-5	once	CASSEQQETQYF	TGTGCCAGCAGTGAACAGCAAGAGACCCAGTACTTC
TRBD2	TRBV6-5	TRBJ2-3	few	CASSYRTSGDTQYF	TGTGCCAGCAGTTATCGGACTAGCGGGGATACGCAGTATTTT
-	TRBV11-2	TRBJ2-3	few	CASSSYTDTQYF	TGTGCCAGCAGCTCCTACACAGATACGCAGTATTTT
TRBD1	TRBV19	TRBJ2-7	-	CASTTSGTGPYEQYF	TGTGCCAGTACTACCTCCGGGACAGGACCCTACGAGCAGTACTTC
-	TRBV7-2	TRBJ2-3	-	CASSLGGRGTDTQYF	TGTGCCAGCAGCTTAGGCGGGCGGGGCACAGATACGCAGTATTTT
-	TRBV11-3	TRBJ1-6	-	CASSLDPWAGHNSPLHF	TGTGCCAGCAGCTTAGATCCGTGGGCAGGGCACAATTCACCCCTCCACTTT
TRBD1	TRBV4-3	TRBJ2-2	once	CASSQDSRGGANTGELFF	TGCGCCAGCAGCCAAGATTCGCGAGGGGGCGCGAACACCGGGGAGCTGTTTTTT
-	TRBV7-7	TRBJ2-2	once	CASQRQPGTGELFF	TGTGCTAGCCAGCGACAGCCGGGCACCGGGGAGCTGTTTTTT
-	TRBV4-1	TRBJ2-5	once	CASSHAKGGAIFQETQYF	TGCGCCAGCAGCCACGCGAAGGGGGGGGCGATCTTTCAAGAGACCCAGTACTTC
TRBD1	TRBV7-6	TRBJ2-3	few	CASSFSQTGVLSTDTQYF	TGTGCCAGCAGCTTTAGCCAAACAGGGGTCCTAAGCACAGATACGCAGTATTTT
TRBD2	TRBV7-2	TRBJ2-7	-	CASKPGLVAPEQYF	TGTGCCAGCAAACCGGGACTAGTGGCCCCCGAGCAGTACTTC
-	TRBV5-4	TRBJ2-1	-	CASSLGTLNERFF	TGTGCCAGCAGCTTAGGGACTCTAAATGAGCGGTTCTTC
TRBD1	TRBV9	TRBJ2-5	-	CASSALTGGETQYF	TGTGCCAGCAGCGCCTTGACAGGGGGGGAGACCCAGTACTTC
-	TRBV6-5	TRBJ1-2	-	CASGKGQANYGYTF	TGTGCCAGCGGGAAAGGACAAGCTAACTATGGCTACACCTTC
-	TRBV5-6	TRBJ2-7	-	CASSLGGEVVEQYF	TGTGCCAGCAGCTTGGGGGGGGAGGTAGTCGAGCAGTACTTC
TRBD2	TRBV5-1	TRBJ2-3	-	CASSLGGTSGADTQYF	TGCGCCAGCAGCTTGGGCGGGACTAGCGGCGCAGATACGCAGTATTTT
-	TRBV4-1	TRBJ2-1	-	CASRRSGGNEQFF	TGCGCCAGCAGACGATCGGGTGGGAATGAGCAGTTCTTC
-	TRBV30	TRBJ1-2	-	CAWIVGTSYPF	TGTGCCTGGATCGTAGGCACTAGCTACCCCTTC
TRBD2	TRBV7-9	TRBJ2-5	-	CASSVTSGVGETQYF	TGTGCCAGCAGCGTGACTAGCGGGGTGGGAGAGACCCAGTACTTC
-	TRBV7-8	TRBJ1-1	-	CASTPQGLGTEAFF	TGTGCCAGCACACCACAGGGATTGGGCACTGAAGCTTTCTTT
TRBD1	TRBV2	TRBJ2-5	once	CASSDRGQETQYF	TGTGCCAGCAGTGACAGGGGGCAAGAGACCCAGTACTTC
-	TRBV7-2	TRBJ1-3	-	CASSARGFGNTIYF	TGTGCCAGCAGCGCCCGGGGTTTTGGAAACACCATATATTTT
TRBD1	TRBV19	TRBJ1-4	-	CASKKGGATNEKLFF	TGTGCCAGTAAAAAAGGGGGCGCAACTAATGAAAAACTGTTTTTT
-	TRBV11-2	TRBJ1-1	-	CASSLGPLGFTEAFF	TGTGCCAGCAGCTTAGGACCCCTCGGGTTCACTGAAGCTTTCTTT
TRBD1	TRBV6-5	TRBJ1-1	-	CASSYRPGQGRTEAFF	TGTGCCAGCAGTTACCGCCCGGGACAGGGGCGCACTGAAGCTTTCTTT
-	TRBV29-1	TRBJ1-2	-	CSAKDTNYGYPF	TGCAGCGCTAAGGATACTAACTATGGCTACCCTTTC
-	TRBV12-5	TRBJ1-1	-	CASGLGTANTEAFF	TGTGCTAGTGGTTTGGGGACAGCGAACACTGAAGCTTTCTTT
TRBD1	TRBV6-5	TRBJ1-4	-	CASSLTGAGEKLFF	TGTGCCAGCAGTCTGACAGGGGCGGGTGAAAAACTGTTTTTT
-	TRBV6-6	TRBJ2-6	-	CASSYAGPGANVLTF	TGTGCCAGCAGTTATGCGGGGCCTGGGGCCAACGTCCTGACTTTC
-	TRBV5-4	TRBJ1-2	-	CASSLALQGFNGYTF	TGTGCCAGCAGCTTGGCCCTCCAGGGTTTTAATGGCTACACCTTC
-	TRBV6-5	TRBJ2-5	-	CASRTGALFQETQYF	TGTGCCAGCAGGACAGGAGCGCTTTTTCAAGAGACCCAGTACTTC
-	TRBV7-9	TRBJ2-3	few	CASSRRSAGDTQYF	TGTGCCAGCAGCCGACGGAGCGCGGGAGATACGCAGTATTTT
TRBD1	TRBV2	TRBJ1-2	-	CASSGTVNNYGYTF	TGTGCCAGCTCTGGGACAGTAAATAACTATGGCTACACCTTC
-	TRBV5-4	TRBJ2-5	-	CASTSADYQETQYF	TGTGCCAGCACCTCCGCGGACTATCAAGAGACCCAGTACTTC
TRBD1	TRBV5-1	TRBJ2-1	-	CASSLGRGLSYNEQFF	TGCGCCAGCAGCTTGGGTAGGGGGCTCTCCTACAATGAGCAGTTCTTC
-	TRBV7-9	TRBJ1-4	-	CSSSLDSFEKLFF	TGTTCCAGCAGCTTAGACTCTTTCGAAAAACTGTTTTTT
-	TRBV2	TRBJ2-2	-	CASSGSNTGELFF	TGTGCCAGCAGTGGTAGTAATACCGGGGAGCTGTTTTTT
-	TRBV7-2	TRBJ1-4	-	CASSFGGSNEKLFF	TGTGCCAGCAGCTTTGGGGGGAGTAATGAAAAACTGTTTTTT
-	TRBV6-4	TRBJ1-1	-	CASSANWGDTEAFF	TGTGCCAGCAGTGCTAACTGGGGGGACACTGAAGCTTTCTTT
TRBD2	TRBV11-2	TRBJ2-1	-	CASRGAGATGIYNEQFF	TGTGCCAGCAGGGGAGCGGGGGCGACGGGGATTTACAATGAGCAGTTCTTC
-	TRBV6-6	TRBJ2-7	once	CATREDRTYEQYF	TGTGCCACCCGAGAGGACAGAACCTACGAGCAGTACTTC
TRBD2	TRBV5-6	TRBJ2-7	-	CASSSREGVFEQYF	TGTGCCAGCAGCTCCCGGGAGGGGGTGTTCGAGCAGTACTTC
TRBD1	TRBV6-5	TRBJ1-2	-	CASSYSNRGQGYTF	TGTGCCAGCAGTTACTCGAACAGGGGGCAAGGCTACACCTTC
TRBD1	TRBV6-6	TRBJ2-1	-	CASKGTAYNEQFF	TGTGCCAGCAAGGGGACAGCGTACAATGAGCAGTTCTTC
-	TRBV11-2	TRBJ1-5	-	CASSLGQFQPQHF	TGTGCCAGCAGCTTAGGACAGTTTCAGCCCCAGCATTTT
TRBD2	TRBV6-4	TRBJ2-5	-	CASSDCGLAAETQYF	TGTGCCAGCAGTGACTGCGGACTAGCCGCCGAGACCCAGTACTTC
-	TRBV5-1	TRBJ2-5	-	CASSLGEGETQYF	TGCGCCAGCAGCTTGGGAGAGGGAGAGACCCAGTACTTC
-	TRBV4-1	TRBJ2-3	-	CASSQEPERYTDTQYF	TGCGCCAGCAGCCAAGAACCCGAGAGGTACACAGATACGCAGTATTTT
-	TRBV7-2	TRBJ2-5	-	CASSGGGGETQYF	TGTGCCAGCAGCGGGGGGGGCGGGGAGACCCAGTACTTC
TRBD1	TRBV7-2	TRBJ1-5	-	CASSSGQGASWPQHF	TGTGCCAGCAGCTCTGGACAGGGGGCTAGCTGGCCCCAGCATTTT
-	TRBV5-8	TRBJ2-3	-	CASSFSGLEQYF	TGTGCCAGCAGCTTTAGCGGCCTAGAGCAGTATTTT